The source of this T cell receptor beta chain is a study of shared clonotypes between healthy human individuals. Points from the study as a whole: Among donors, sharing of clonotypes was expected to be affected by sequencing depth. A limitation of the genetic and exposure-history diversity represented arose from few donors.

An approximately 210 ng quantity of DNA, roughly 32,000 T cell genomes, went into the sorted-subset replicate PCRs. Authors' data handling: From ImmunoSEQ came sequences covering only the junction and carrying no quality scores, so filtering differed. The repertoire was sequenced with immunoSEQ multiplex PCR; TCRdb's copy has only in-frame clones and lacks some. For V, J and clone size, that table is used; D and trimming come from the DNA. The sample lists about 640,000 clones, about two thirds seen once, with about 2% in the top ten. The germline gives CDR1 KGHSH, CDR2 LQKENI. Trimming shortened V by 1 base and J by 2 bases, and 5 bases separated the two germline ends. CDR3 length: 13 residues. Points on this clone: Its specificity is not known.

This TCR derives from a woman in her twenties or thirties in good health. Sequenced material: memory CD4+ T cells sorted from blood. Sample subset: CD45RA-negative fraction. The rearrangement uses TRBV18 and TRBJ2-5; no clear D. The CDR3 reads CASSPLPQETQYF. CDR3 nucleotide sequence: TGTGCCAGCTCACCACTACCGCAAGAGACCCAGTACTTC.